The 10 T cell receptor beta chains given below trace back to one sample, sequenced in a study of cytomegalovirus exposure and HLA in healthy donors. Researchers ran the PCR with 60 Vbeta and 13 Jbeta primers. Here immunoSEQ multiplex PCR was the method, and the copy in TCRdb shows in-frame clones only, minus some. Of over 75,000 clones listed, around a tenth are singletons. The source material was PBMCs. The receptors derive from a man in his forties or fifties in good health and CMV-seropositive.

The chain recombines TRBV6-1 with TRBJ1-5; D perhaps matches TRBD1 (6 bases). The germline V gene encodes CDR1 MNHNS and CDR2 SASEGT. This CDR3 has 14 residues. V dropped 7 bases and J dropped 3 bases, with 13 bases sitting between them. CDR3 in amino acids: CASTTGQNNQPQHF. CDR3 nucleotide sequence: TGTGCCAGCACTACCGGACAGAACAATCAGCCCCAGCATTTT.

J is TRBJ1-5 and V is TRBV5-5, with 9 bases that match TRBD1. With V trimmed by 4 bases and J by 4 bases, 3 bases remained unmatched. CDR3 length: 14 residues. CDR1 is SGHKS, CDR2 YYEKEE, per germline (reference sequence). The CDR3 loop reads CASSTGTGNQPQHF. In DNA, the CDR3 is TGTGCCAGCAGCACCGGGACAGGGAATCAGCCCCAGCATTTT.

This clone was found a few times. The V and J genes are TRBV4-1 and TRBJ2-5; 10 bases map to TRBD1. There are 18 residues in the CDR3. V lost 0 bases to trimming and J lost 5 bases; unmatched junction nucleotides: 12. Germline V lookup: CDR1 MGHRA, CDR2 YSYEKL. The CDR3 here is CASSQDYWATGGRETQYF. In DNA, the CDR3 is TGCGCCAGCAGCCAAGATTACTGGGCGACAGGGGGCCGTGAGACCCAGTACTTC.

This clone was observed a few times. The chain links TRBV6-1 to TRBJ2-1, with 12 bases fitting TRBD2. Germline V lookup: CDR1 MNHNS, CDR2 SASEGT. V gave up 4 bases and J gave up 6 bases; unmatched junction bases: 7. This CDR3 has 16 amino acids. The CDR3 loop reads CASSGTSGADRNEQFF. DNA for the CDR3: TGTGCCAGCAGTGGGACTAGCGGGGCCGACCGCAATGAGCAGTTCTTC.

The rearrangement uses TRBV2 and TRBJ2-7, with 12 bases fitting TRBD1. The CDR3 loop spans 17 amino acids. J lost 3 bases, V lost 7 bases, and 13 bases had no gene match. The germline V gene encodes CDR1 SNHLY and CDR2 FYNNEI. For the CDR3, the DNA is TGTGCCAGCACCGCGGCGGGGACAGGGGGCTCAGACTACGAGCAGTACTTC. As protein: CASTAAGTGGSDYEQYF.

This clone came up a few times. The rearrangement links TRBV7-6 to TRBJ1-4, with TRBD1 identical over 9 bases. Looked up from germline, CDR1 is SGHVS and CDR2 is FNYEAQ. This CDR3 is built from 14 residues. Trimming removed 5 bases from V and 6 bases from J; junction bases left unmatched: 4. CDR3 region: CASSLTGGYEKLFF. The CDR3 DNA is TGTGCCAGCAGCCTGACAGGGGGTTATGAAAAACTGTTTTTT.

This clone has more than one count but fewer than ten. CDR3 DNA: TGTGCCAGCAGTGATTTCGGGAGGGGGGAGGAAAAACTGTTTTTT. This gives the protein CASSDFGRGEEKLFF. This sequence joins TRBV25-1 and TRBJ1-4; the D gene is possibly TRBD1 (6 bases). Trimming removed 3 bases from V and 8 bases from J, with 16 bases in between. Germline V lookup: CDR1 MGHDK, CDR2 SYGVNS. The CDR3 is made up of 15 amino acids.

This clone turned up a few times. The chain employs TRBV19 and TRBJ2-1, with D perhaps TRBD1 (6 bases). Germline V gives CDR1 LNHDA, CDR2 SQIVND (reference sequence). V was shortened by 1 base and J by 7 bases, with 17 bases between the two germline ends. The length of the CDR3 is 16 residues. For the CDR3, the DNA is TGTGCCAGTAGTATAGCGGGCAGGGGTTTAGGGAATGAGCAGTTCTTC. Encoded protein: CASSIAGRGLGNEQFF.

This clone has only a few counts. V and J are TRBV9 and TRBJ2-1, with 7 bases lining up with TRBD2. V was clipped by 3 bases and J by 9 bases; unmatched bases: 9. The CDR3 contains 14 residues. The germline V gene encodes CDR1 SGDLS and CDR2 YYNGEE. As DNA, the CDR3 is TGTGCCAGCAGCGATGGCGGGAGTAGAACTGAGCAGTTCTTC. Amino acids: CASSDGGSRTEQFF.

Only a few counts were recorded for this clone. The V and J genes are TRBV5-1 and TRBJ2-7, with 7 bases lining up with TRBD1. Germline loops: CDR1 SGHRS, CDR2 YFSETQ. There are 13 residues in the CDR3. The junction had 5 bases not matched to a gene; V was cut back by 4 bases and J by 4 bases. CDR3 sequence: CASSVTGLYEQYF. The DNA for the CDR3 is TGCGCCAGCAGCGTGACAGGGCTTTACGAGCAGTACTTC.